This TCR beta chain stems from a study of blood T cells in healthy people across ages. The use of a sample-barcoded 5' primer and a J-beta primer mix characterized a second PCR of roughly 7 to 11 cycles. The template-switch adaptor was a 5' adaptor with 12 random nucleotides. It tagged each cDNA molecule. A single record per CDR3 protein comes from TCRdb applying MiXCR to the 5' RACE reads. The sample records 250,000 to 300,000 distinct CDR3 sequences, 25% to 30% being singletons. At least 6 million PBMCs were isolated per sample. The extraction recovered at least 6 micrograms of total RNA per sample. Looked up from germline, CDR1 is SGHRS and CDR2 is YFSETQ. With 1 base removed from V and 2 bases from J, the gap between germline ends came to 13 bases. This CDR3 contains 15 residues.

The clonotype comes from a woman aged 70-85 years in good health. The source material was blood. V and J are TRBV5-1 and TRBJ2-7, with D unclear. This chain's CDR3 is CASSLNSGPPYEQYF. The CDR3 DNA is TGCGCCAGCAGCTTGAATTCAGGTCCACCCTACGAGCAGTACTTC.